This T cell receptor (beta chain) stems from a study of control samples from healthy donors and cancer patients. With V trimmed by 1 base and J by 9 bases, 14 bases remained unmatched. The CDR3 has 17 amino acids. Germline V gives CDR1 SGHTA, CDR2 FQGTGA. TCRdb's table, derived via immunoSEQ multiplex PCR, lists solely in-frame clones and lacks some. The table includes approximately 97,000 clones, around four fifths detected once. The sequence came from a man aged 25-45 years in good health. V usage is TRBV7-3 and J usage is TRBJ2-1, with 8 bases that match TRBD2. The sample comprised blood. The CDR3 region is CASSLNPNPGGPSEQFF. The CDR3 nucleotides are TGTGCCAGCAGCTTAAACCCCAATCCGGGGGGGCCAAGTGAGCAGTTCTTC.